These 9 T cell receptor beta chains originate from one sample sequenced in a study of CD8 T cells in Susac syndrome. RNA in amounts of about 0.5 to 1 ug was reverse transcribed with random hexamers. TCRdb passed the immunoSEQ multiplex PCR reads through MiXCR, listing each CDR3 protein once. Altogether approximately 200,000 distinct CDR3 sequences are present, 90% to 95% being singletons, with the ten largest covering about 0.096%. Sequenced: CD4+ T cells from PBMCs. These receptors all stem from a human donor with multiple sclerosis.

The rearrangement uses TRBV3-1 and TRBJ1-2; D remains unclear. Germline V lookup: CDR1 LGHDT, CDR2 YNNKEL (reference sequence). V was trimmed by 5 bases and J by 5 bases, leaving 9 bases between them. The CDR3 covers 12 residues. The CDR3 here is CASSRLDYGYTF. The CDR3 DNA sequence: TGTGCCAGCAGCAGACTGGATTATGGCTACACCTTC.

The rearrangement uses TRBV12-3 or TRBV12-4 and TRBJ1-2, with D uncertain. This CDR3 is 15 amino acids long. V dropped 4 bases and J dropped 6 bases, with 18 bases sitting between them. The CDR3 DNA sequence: TGTGCCAGCAGTTCTTGGACTGCCCCAACTGATGGCTACACCTTC. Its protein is CASSSWTAPTDGYTF.

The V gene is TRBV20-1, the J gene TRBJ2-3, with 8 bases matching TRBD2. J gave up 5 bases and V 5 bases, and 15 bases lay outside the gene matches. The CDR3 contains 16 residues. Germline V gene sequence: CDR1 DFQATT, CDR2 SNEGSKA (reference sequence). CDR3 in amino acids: CSADGTGGPAGDTQYF. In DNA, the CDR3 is TGCAGTGCTGACGGGACGGGGGGGCCGGCGGGAGATACGCAGTATTTT.

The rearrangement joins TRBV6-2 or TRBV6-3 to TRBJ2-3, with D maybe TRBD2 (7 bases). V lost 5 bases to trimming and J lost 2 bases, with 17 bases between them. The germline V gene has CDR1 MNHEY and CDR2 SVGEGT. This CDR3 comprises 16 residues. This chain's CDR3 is CASSPWAGALTDTQYF. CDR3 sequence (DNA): TGTGCCAGCAGTCCATGGGCGGGGGCCCTCACAGATACGCAGTATTTT.

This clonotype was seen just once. The CDR3, as DNA: TGCAGTGCGATCGGACTAGCGGAGGACCAAGAGACCCAGTACTTC. Its translation is CSAIGLAEDQETQYF. The genes are TRBV20-1 and TRBJ2-5; the match to TRBD2 covers 10 bases. Trimming took 6 bases from V and 0 from J; bases not matched to a gene: 7. CDR3 length: 15 residues. CDR1 DFQATT and CDR2 SNEGSKA come from the germline V gene (reference sequence).

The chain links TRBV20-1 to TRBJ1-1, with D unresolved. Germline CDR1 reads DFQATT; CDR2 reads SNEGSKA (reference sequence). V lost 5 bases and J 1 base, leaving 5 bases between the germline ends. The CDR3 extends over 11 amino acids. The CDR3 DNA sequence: TGCAGTGCTCCAGAGAACACTGAAGCTTTCTTT. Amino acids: CSAPENTEAFF.

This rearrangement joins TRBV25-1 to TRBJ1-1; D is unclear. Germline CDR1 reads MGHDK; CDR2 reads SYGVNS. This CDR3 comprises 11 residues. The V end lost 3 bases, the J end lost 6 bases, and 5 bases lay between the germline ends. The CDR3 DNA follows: TGTGCCAGCAGTGATGCTGCTGAAGCTTTCTTT. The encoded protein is CASSDAAEAFF.

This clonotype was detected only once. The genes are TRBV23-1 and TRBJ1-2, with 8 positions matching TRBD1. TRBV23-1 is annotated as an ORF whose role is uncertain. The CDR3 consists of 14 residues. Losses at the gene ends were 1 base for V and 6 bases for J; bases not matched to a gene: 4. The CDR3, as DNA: TGCGCCAGCAGTCAATTGGACAGGGCACATGGCTACACCTTC. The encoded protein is CASSQLDRAHGYTF.

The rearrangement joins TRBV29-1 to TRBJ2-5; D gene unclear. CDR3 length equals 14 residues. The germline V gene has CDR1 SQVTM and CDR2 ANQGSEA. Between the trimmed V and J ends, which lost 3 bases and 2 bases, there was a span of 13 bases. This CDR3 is CSVDGRAAQETQYF. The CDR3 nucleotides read TGCAGCGTTGATGGTCGGGCTGCACAAGAGACCCAGTACTTC.